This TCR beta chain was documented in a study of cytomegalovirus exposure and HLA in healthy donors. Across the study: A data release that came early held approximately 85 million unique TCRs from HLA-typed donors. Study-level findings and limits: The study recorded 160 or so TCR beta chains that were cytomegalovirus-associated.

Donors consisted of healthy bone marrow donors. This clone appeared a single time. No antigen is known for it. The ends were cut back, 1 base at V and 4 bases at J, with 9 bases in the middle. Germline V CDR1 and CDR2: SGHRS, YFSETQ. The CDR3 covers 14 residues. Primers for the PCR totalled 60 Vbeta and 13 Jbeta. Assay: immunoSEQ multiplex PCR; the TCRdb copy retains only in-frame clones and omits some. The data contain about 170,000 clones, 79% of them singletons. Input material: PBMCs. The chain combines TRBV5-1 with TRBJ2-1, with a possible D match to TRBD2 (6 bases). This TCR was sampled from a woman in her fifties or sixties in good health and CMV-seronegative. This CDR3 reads CASSLLAGYNEQFF. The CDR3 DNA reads TGCGCCAGCAGCTTGCTGGCGGGATACAATGAGCAGTTCTTC.